The next 26 T cell receptor beta chains were all read from a single sample in a study of T cells in Graves' hyperthyroidism and ophthalmopathy. There were TCR beta CDR3 regions amplified from RNA transcripts. TCR CDR3 underwent first-round RT-PCR with the HTBI primer set. TCRdb analysed the multiplex PCR reads with MiXCR anew, one entry per CDR3 protein. The table has 490,000 or so distinct CDR3 sequences, about 20% seen once. Material: blood. These receptor sequences come from a woman between 65 and 79 years old with Graves' ophthalmopathy.

The sample holds many counts of this clonotype. The rearrangement links TRBV2 to TRBJ2-7; 9 bases align to TRBD1. V trimming: 8 bases; J trimming: 2 bases; junction bases outside the gene matches: 4. CDR1 and CDR2 from the germline V gene are SNHLY and FYNNEI. The CDR3 has 13 residues. In nucleotides, the CDR3 is TGTGCCAGCCGGACAGGGGTCGCCTACGAGCAGTACTTC. Its protein product is CASRTGVAYEQYF.

This clonotype has more than one count but fewer than ten. The CDR3 nucleotides are TGCGCCAGCAGCTTGGTCTCCGGGGGGCCTAACACCGGGGAGCTGTTTTTT. Residues: CASSLVSGGPNTGELFF. This chain connects TRBV5-1 to TRBJ2-2; a possible D gene is TRBD2 (7 bases). The germline V and J ends were trimmed by 0 bases and 2 bases, with 14 bases remaining between them. Germline V lookup: CDR1 SGHRS, CDR2 YFSETQ. The CDR3 extends over 17 amino acids.

The chain links TRBV10-1 to TRBJ1-1; 8 bases map to TRBD1. Germline trimming cut 4 bases from V and 6 bases from J; bases unmatched to any gene: 4. This CDR3 is 13 amino acids long. CDR1 is WNHNN and CDR2 is SYGVQD in the germline V gene (reference sequence). CDR3 in DNA: TGCGCCAGCAGTGTCGGGACAGGAGCTGAAGCTTTCTTT. Its protein is CASSVGTGAEAFF.

The chain is built from TRBV5-1 and TRBJ2-1; 11 bases agree with TRBD2. The V gene end was trimmed by 4 bases and the J gene end by 0 bases; junction bases not matched to a gene: 6. The germline gives CDR1 SGHRS, CDR2 YFSETQ. The CDR3 length is 17 residues. DNA for the CDR3: TGCGCCAGCAGCCAGGTAGCGGGAGGGTACTCCTACAATGAGCAGTTCTTC. It yields the protein CASSQVAGGYSYNEQFF.

This clonotype was counted only a few times. V and J are TRBV10-1 and TRBJ2-7; D gene ambiguous. CDR1 is WNHNN, CDR2 SYGVQD, per germline (reference sequence). Trimming pared 4 bases from V and 5 bases from J, leaving 6 bases between. The CDR3 covers 11 residues. The CDR3 here is CASSGFDEQYF. The CDR3 DNA follows: TGCGCCAGCAGTGGGTTCGACGAGCAGTACTTC.

This clonotype appeared many times. The rearrangement joins TRBV7-9 to TRBJ2-1; 8 positions match TRBD2. The CDR3 length is 17 residues. The germline V gene has CDR1 SEHNR and CDR2 FQNEAQ (reference sequence). With V trimmed by 5 bases and J by 5 bases, 14 bases remained unmatched. Here the CDR3 reads CASSPGTRPGFNNEQFF. Here the CDR3 DNA reads TGTGCCAGCAGCCCGGGGACTAGGCCGGGTTTCAACAATGAGCAGTTCTTC.

This clonotype was seen ten or more times. This rearrangement joins TRBV12-3 or TRBV12-4 to TRBJ2-3, with 9 bases matching TRBD1. The junction had 4 bases not matched to a gene; V was cut back by 3 bases and J by 9 bases. CDR3 length: 13 residues. In DNA form, the CDR3 reads TGTGCCAGCAGTTTTGGGGGACAGGGAACGCAGTATTTT. It yields the protein CASSFGGQGTQYF.

This clonotype was found many times. The chain joins TRBV12-3 or TRBV12-4 to TRBJ1-1; tentative D call: TRBD1 (6 bases). The CDR3 is 16 amino acids. The V end lost 5 bases, the J end lost 5 bases, and 21 bases lay between the germline ends. CDR3 bases: TGTGCCAGCAGTCACCTCGCGGGGGCCCGGGGGACTGAAGCTTTCTTT. This gives the protein CASSHLAGARGTEAFF.

V and J are TRBV6-1 and TRBJ1-1; TRBD1 is a possible D gene (5 bases). CDR1 is MNHNS and CDR2 is SASEGT in the germline V gene. The CDR3 contains 14 residues. The V end lost 7 bases, the J end lost 4 bases, and 16 bases lay between the germline ends. CDR3 region: CASTNGRGFTEAFF. CDR3 DNA sequence: TGTGCCAGCACCAACGGTAGGGGTTTCACTGAAGCTTTCTTT.

This clonotype has a handful of counts. The genes are TRBV20-1 and TRBJ2-7; TRBD2 aligns across 10 bases. The CDR3 spans 14 residues. V was clipped by 1 base and J by 4 bases; unmatched bases: 4. The germline CDR1 and CDR2 sequences are DFQATT and SNEGSKA (reference sequence). The CDR3 coding sequence is TGCAGTGCTAGAGGGGCTAGCGGGAGTTACGAGCAGTACTTC. Translation: CSARGASGSYEQYF.

The chain carries TRBV5-6 and TRBJ2-1, with D perhaps given as TRBD1 or TRBD2 (5 bases each). There are 15 residues in the CDR3. Per germline, CDR1 SGHDT and CDR2 YYEEEE. V was clipped by 0 bases and J by 10 bases, with 17 bases between them. CDR3 nucleotides: TGTGCCAGCAGCTTGGGCCCCGGGACGGTATGGGAGCAGTTCTTC. Translated, it gives CASSLGPGTVWEQFF.

This clonotype has a count of ten or more. J is TRBJ2-3 and V is TRBV11-2; D is perhaps TRBD1 (5 bases). Germline lookup yields CDR1 SGHAT and CDR2 FQNNGV. CDR3 length: 16 residues. V was clipped by 4 bases and J by 2 bases, with 16 bases between them. CDR3 region: CASSWTGRVFTDTQYF. The CDR3 DNA follows: TGTGCCAGCAGCTGGACGGGCAGGGTATTCACAGATACGCAGTATTTT.

V is TRBV28 and J is TRBJ2-3; 7 bases map to TRBD2. With V trimmed by 7 bases and J by 4 bases, 17 bases remained unmatched. The V gene's germline CDR1 is MDHEN and CDR2 SYDVKM. The CDR3 consists of 17 residues. CDR3 protein: CASTLPQWGGRADTQYF. For the CDR3, the DNA is TGTGCCAGCACCCTGCCACAATGGGGGGGACGGGCAGATACGCAGTATTTT.

This clonotype was recorded many times. The rearrangement uses TRBV6-1 and TRBJ2-5; D might be TRBD2 (6 bases). The length of the CDR3 is 14 residues. The germline V gene has CDR1 MNHNS and CDR2 SASEGT. V was pared by 6 bases and J by 4 bases, with 15 bases between. For the CDR3, the DNA is TGTGCCAGCAGCGCCTCCGGGGGACGAGAGACCCAGTACTTC. This encodes CASSASGGRETQYF.

This clonotype was recorded many times. This rearrangement joins TRBV12-3 or TRBV12-4 to TRBJ2-1; 9 bases are shared with TRBD2. There are 15 residues in the CDR3. Trimming removed 2 bases from V and 1 base from J; junction bases left unmatched: 0. The CDR3 sequence: CASSLLAGSYNEQFF. In DNA, the CDR3 is TGTGCCAGCAGTTTACTAGCGGGATCCTACAATGAGCAGTTCTTC.

In its sample, this clonotype was seen a few times. The V call is TRBV20-1, the J call TRBJ2-2; 7 bases fit TRBD1. Germline V gene sequence: CDR1 DFQATT, CDR2 SNEGSKA (reference sequence). The CDR3 runs to 13 residues. V shed 6 bases and J 0 bases; nucleotides not matched to a gene: 1. The CDR3 DNA is TGCAGTGCGGACAGGTCGAACACCGGGGAGCTGTTTTTT. Residues: CSADRSNTGELFF.

This clonotype was detected ten times or more. The CDR3 here is CASSFVINYGYTF. The CDR3 DNA is TGTGCCAGCAGCTTTGTCATAAACTATGGCTACACCTTC. The chain is built from TRBV11-2 and TRBJ1-2, with unresolved D. Trimming removed 3 bases from V and 2 bases from J, with 7 bases in between. Germline CDR1 is SGHAT and CDR2 is FQNNGV. This CDR3 comprises 13 residues.

The chain combines TRBV10-3 with TRBJ1-3; TRBD1 might be the D (6 bases). CDR1 is ENHRY, CDR2 SYGVKD, per germline. The CDR3 is 17 amino acids. Deletions cut 2 bases from V and 0 bases from J, with 14 bases between. CDR3: CAISEPGTPSSGNTIYF. The CDR3 region has the DNA TGTGCCATCAGTGAGCCCGGGACACCCTCCTCTGGAAACACCATATATTTT.

The chain combines TRBV20-1 with TRBJ1-2, with D possibly matching TRBD1 (6 bases). Per germline, CDR1 DFQATT and CDR2 SNEGSKA (reference sequence). V lost 3 bases to trimming and J lost 2 bases, with 13 bases between them. The CDR3 runs 14 residues. The chain's CDR3 is CSARLRDINYGYTF. The CDR3, as DNA: TGCAGTGCTAGGCTCCGGGACATAAACTATGGCTACACCTTC.

This sequence joins TRBV6-6 and TRBJ1-5; D gene unclear. This CDR3 comprises 14 residues. The germline V gene has CDR1 MNHNY and CDR2 SVGAGI (reference sequence). The ends were cut back, 2 bases at V and 9 bases at J, with 14 bases in the middle. Here the CDR3 DNA reads TGTGCCAGCAGTTACAGGACTTCTTATGGGCCCCAGCATTTT. Protein sequence: CASSYRTSYGPQHF.

The rearrangement uses TRBV14 and TRBJ2-5, with a possible D match to TRBD2 (5 bases). This CDR3 is built from 15 residues. The ends were cut back, 4 bases at V and 3 bases at J, with 15 bases in the middle. Germline V lookup: CDR1 SGHDN, CDR2 FVKESK. The CDR3 region has the DNA TGTGCCAGCAGCCCCATGAGAAGCGGAAAAGAGACCCAGTACTTC. The encoded protein is CASSPMRSGKETQYF.

This clonotype has ten or more counts. The chain joins TRBV28 to TRBJ1-2; a possible D gene is TRBD1 (5 bases). Between the trimmed V and J ends, which lost 5 bases and 7 bases, there was a span of 14 bases. This CDR3 is 13 amino acids long. The V gene's germline CDR1 is MDHEN and CDR2 SYDVKM. In DNA, the CDR3 is TGTGCCAGCAGTCTCTCCTTTGGGGGTGGCTACACCTTC. Its protein is CASSLSFGGGYTF.

The chain links TRBV20-1 to TRBJ2-7; D is perhaps TRBD1 or TRBD2 (6 bases each). Germline-derived CDR1 and CDR2 are DFQATT and SNEGSKA (reference sequence). The CDR3 is 15 amino acids. With 4 bases removed from V and 2 bases from J, the gap between germline ends came to 18 bases. CDR3 protein: CSANRPKGGTYEQYF. In nucleotides, the CDR3 is TGCAGTGCTAACCGTCCCAAGGGGGGTACCTACGAGCAGTACTTC.

The V and J genes are TRBV24-1 and TRBJ2-7; 7 positions agree with TRBD1. Germline values: CDR1 KGHDR, CDR2 SFDVKD. V was clipped by 4 bases and J by 5 bases; unmatched bases: 4. The CDR3 totals 13 residues. The CDR3, as DNA: TGTGCCACCAGTGACATGACAGGGCACGAGCAGTACTTC. This gives the protein CATSDMTGHEQYF.

This clonotype was counted between two and nine times. This chain links TRBV7-9 with TRBJ1-2; no firm D call. Trimming left V 6 bases short and J 4 bases short, with 12 bases between. CDR3 length: 13 residues. Looked up from germline, CDR1 is SEHNR and CDR2 is FQNEAQ (reference sequence). The CDR3 here is CASSFSGIYGYTF. The CDR3 nucleotides read TGTGCCAGCAGTTTTTCCGGGATCTATGGCTACACCTTC.

For the CDR3, the DNA is TGTGCCAGCAGCTTTCAAGGGCGTAATGAAAAACTGTTTTTT. It is translated as CASSFQGRNEKLFF. The chain has TRBV7-9 and TRBJ1-4; D is unclear. Germline-derived CDR1 and CDR2 are SEHNR and FQNEAQ (reference sequence). The CDR3 is 14 amino acids. Trimming removed 3 bases at V and 4 bases at J, with 9 bases between.